The 25 T cell receptor beta chains below come from one sample, sequenced in a study of blood T cells in healthy people across ages. Sample-barcoded 5' priming and a J-beta primer mix drove a second PCR of roughly 6 to 12 cycles. TCRdb ran MiXCR on the 5' RACE reads and lists one entry per CDR3 protein. The sample holds around 1,600,000 distinct CDR3 sequences, approximately 43% seen once. The sample consisted of blood. These receptors all stem from a woman aged 18-30 years in good health.

The V gene is TRBV20-1, the J gene TRBJ2-1; tentatively, D is TRBD1 or TRBD2 (5 bases each). Germline CDR1 and CDR2: DFQATT and SNEGSKA (reference sequence). Trimming shortened V by 3 bases and J by 2 bases, and 14 bases separated the two germline ends. The CDR3 is 15 residues long. The CDR3 region is CSARSAGAAYNEQFF. The CDR3 region has the DNA TGCAGTGCTAGGTCGGCCGGGGCGGCCTACAATGAGCAGTTCTTC.

The rearrangement joins TRBV4-1 to TRBJ1-2; D perhaps matches TRBD1 (6 bases). The V end was cut by 2 bases, the J end by 4 bases, with 17 bases between. This CDR3 comprises 16 residues. The germline V gene encodes CDR1 MGHRA and CDR2 YSYEKL. The chain's CDR3 is CASSQPRRGGSYGYTF. CDR3 bases: TGCGCCAGCAGCCAACCACGTCGAGGGGGTAGCTATGGCTACACCTTC.

A few counts support this clonotype. This chain links TRBV28 with TRBJ2-5, with D possibly being TRBD1 (6 bases). The J call is in doubt because the DNA end fits TRBJ2-7 better. This CDR3 is built from 14 residues. The V gene's germline CDR1 is MDHEN and CDR2 SYDVKM. The CDR3 is CASSQDRSALEQYF. The CDR3 nucleotides read TGTGCCAGCAGCCAAGACAGGTCGGCTCTCGAGCAGTACTTC.

This clonotype was counted a few times. The J gene is TRBJ2-3, the V gene TRBV6-2 or TRBV6-3; D is unclear. Germline V CDR1 and CDR2: MNHEY, SVGEGT. Trimming took off 4 bases at V and 6 bases at J, with 11 bases between the two ends. This CDR3 comprises 13 residues. CDR3 in amino acids: CASSSLLRDTQYF. The CDR3 coding sequence is TGTGCCAGCAGTTCACTACTTCGGGATACGCAGTATTTT.

V gene TRBV20-1 combines with J gene TRBJ2-7, with 9 bases matching TRBD2. Germline CDR1 is DFQATT and CDR2 is SNEGSKA (reference sequence). This CDR3 has 14 amino acids. J was trimmed by 2 bases and V by 5 bases; bases with no gene match: 7. This CDR3 reads CSAGRSGRTYEQYF. The CDR3 bases are TGCAGTGCTGGGCGTAGCGGGAGAACCTACGAGCAGTACTTC.

This chain uses TRBV11-2 with TRBJ1-2, with 11 nucleotides matching TRBD1. V lost 1 base, J lost 4 bases, and 5 bases stayed unmatched. The CDR3 totals 16 residues. Germline values: CDR1 SGHAT, CDR2 FQNNGV. Written as DNA, the CDR3 is TGTGCCAGCAGCTTAGTGGACAGGGGGCGGTTCTATGGCTACACCTTC. This translates into CASSLVDRGRFYGYTF. Full variable domain (remainder filled in from reference TRBV11-2 and TRBJ1-2): EAGVAQSPRYKIIEKRQSVAFWCNPISGHATLYWYQQILGQGPKLLIQFQNNGVVDDSQLPKDRFSAERLKGVDSTLKIQPAKLEDSAVYLCASSLVDRGRFYGYTFGSGTRLTVV.

This clonotype was recorded a few times. J is TRBJ1-1 and V is TRBV27; the D is unclear. The CDR3 is made up of 13 amino acids. Germline assignment: CDR1 MNHEY and CDR2 SMNVEV (reference sequence). Trimming shortened V by 1 base and J by 1 base, and 4 bases separated the two germline ends. CDR3 loop: CASSLFPNTEAFF. CDR3 coding DNA: TGTGCCAGCAGTTTATTCCCGAACACTGAAGCTTTCTTT.

The rearrangement joins TRBV28 to TRBJ1-3; D perhaps matches TRBD1 (5 bases). V was clipped by 5 bases and J by 0 bases, with 14 bases between them. Germline CDR1 reads MDHEN; CDR2 reads SYDVKM. CDR3 size: 16 residues. The CDR3 sequence: CASSNRRGSSGNTIYF. For the CDR3, the DNA is TGTGCCAGCAGTAACCGACGGGGGAGCTCTGGAAACACCATATATTTT.

In this sample, this clonotype turned up a few times. This chain connects TRBV20-1 to TRBJ2-3; D may be TRBD1 (6 bases). The germline gives CDR1 DFQATT, CDR2 SNEGSKA (reference sequence). V was clipped by 2 bases and J by 1 base, with 16 bases between them. This CDR3 has 16 amino acids. The CDR3 spells CSARNDRFQGTDTQYF. In nucleotides, the CDR3 is TGCAGTGCTAGAAACGACAGGTTTCAGGGCACAGATACGCAGTATTTT.

V gene TRBV6-2 or TRBV6-3 combines with J gene TRBJ2-3; possibly TRBD2 for D (6 bases). In germline, CDR1 is MNHEY, CDR2 SVGEGT. V shed 8 bases and J shed 0 bases, with 12 bases lying between them. The CDR3 has 14 amino acids. The CDR3 DNA reads TGTGCCAGCGAACCCGGGGGAAGCACAGATACGCAGTATTTT. Translating it yields CASEPGGSTDTQYF.

This clonotype showed up just a few times. The chain combines TRBV4-3 with TRBJ1-4, with TRBD1 identical over 8 bases. J lost 8 bases, V lost 2 bases, and 4 bases had no gene match. The germline V gene has CDR1 LGHNA and CDR2 YSLEER. The CDR3 runs 14 residues. CDR3 DNA: TGCGCCAGCAGCCAACGGGACAGGCCCGAAAAACTGTTTTTT. It is translated as CASSQRDRPEKLFF.

The chain has TRBV20-1 and TRBJ2-1, with TRBD2 matching 12 bases. The V gene end was trimmed by 0 bases and the J gene end by 0 bases; junction bases not matched to a gene: 6. The germline V gene has CDR1 DFQATT and CDR2 SNEGSKA (reference sequence). CDR3 length: 18 amino acids. The CDR3 nucleotides read TGCAGTGCTAGAGACCAAGGACTAGCGGGGCACTCCTACAATGAGCAGTTCTTC. It encodes CSARDQGLAGHSYNEQFF.

In nucleotides, the CDR3 is TGCAGTGCTAGAGTGCCAGGGTTCCCCGGGGAGCTGTTTTTT. Protein: CSARVPGFPGELFF. The rearrangement uses TRBV20-1 and TRBJ2-2; tentatively, D is TRBD1 (5 bases). The V end was cut by 1 base, the J end by 6 bases, with 12 bases between. The CDR3 extends over 14 amino acids. CDR1 is DFQATT and CDR2 is SNEGSKA in the germline V gene (reference sequence).

This clonotype was seen a handful of times. V usage is TRBV4-1 and J usage is TRBJ1-5, with 8 nucleotides matching TRBD1. The CDR3 contains 17 residues. V shed 1 base and J 2 bases; nucleotides not matched to a gene: 7. Germline V gives CDR1 MGHRA, CDR2 YSYEKL. In nucleotides, the CDR3 is TGCGCCAGCAGCCAAGGGTTACTGACAGGGGGCAATCAGCCCCAGCATTTT. This encodes CASSQGLLTGGNQPQHF.

A few counts support this clonotype. The rearrangement joins TRBV29-1 to TRBJ2-3; D is possibly TRBD1 or TRBD2 (5 bases each). The CDR3 has 14 residues. With 4 bases removed from V and 4 bases from J, the gap between germline ends came to 15 bases. The germline V gene encodes CDR1 SQVTM and CDR2 ANQGSEA. In nucleotides, the CDR3 is TGCAGCGTTGTGGGCAGAGGGGATGCAGATACGCAGTATTTT. Translated: CSVVGRGDADTQYF.

For the CDR3, the DNA is TGTGCCAGCAGCCAAGCGGTCTCCCACCCATTAAACACTGAAGCTTTCTTT. This translates into CASSQAVSHPLNTEAFF. The J gene is TRBJ1-1, the V gene TRBV14; D is unclear. Germline CDR1 and CDR2: SGHDN and FVKESK. This CDR3 region has 17 residues. With 1 base removed from V and 2 bases from J, the gap between germline ends came to 17 bases.

The rearrangement uses TRBV29-1 and TRBJ2-6; D unresolved. V was shortened by 6 bases and J by 2 bases, with 14 bases between the two germline ends. Germline values: CDR1 SQVTM, CDR2 ANQGSEA. The CDR3 is 15 amino acids. The CDR3 loop reads CSVQTPTAGANVLTF. CDR3 nucleotide sequence: TGCAGCGTCCAAACCCCCACCGCTGGGGCCAACGTCCTGACTTTC.

V gene TRBV29-1 combines with J gene TRBJ2-2; D is unclear. V lost 8 bases to trimming and J lost 5 bases, with 9 bases between them. This CDR3 region has 11 residues. Looked up from germline, CDR1 is SQVTM and CDR2 is ANQGSEA. CDR3 in DNA: TGCAGCACAACACAGACCGGGGAGCTGTTTTTT. It is translated as CSTTQTGELFF.

The V and J genes are TRBV7-2 and TRBJ2-3; D is tentatively TRBD1 or TRBD2 (5 bases each). CDR1 is SGHTA, CDR2 FQGNSA, per germline. V lost 4 bases and J lost 2, with 10 bases in between. There are 14 residues in the CDR3. The CDR3 is CTSSWDRFTDTQYF. The CDR3 nucleotides are TGTACCAGCAGCTGGGACCGATTCACAGATACGCAGTATTTT.

This clonotype was seen a few times. The V call is TRBV5-5, the J call TRBJ2-7; D call uncertain. This CDR3 has 15 amino acids. From germline, CDR1 is SGHKS and CDR2 YYEKEE (reference sequence). Trimming removed 0 bases from V and 0 bases from J, with 10 bases in between. The CDR3 sequence: CASSLAPQNSYEQYF. The CDR3 DNA is TGTGCCAGCAGCTTGGCCCCACAGAACTCCTACGAGCAGTACTTC.

A few counts support this clonotype. The chain couples TRBV29-1 to TRBJ1-1, with D tentatively TRBD1 (6 bases). Trimming removed 3 bases at V and 1 base at J, with 12 bases between. This CDR3 contains 14 residues. The germline gives CDR1 SQVTM, CDR2 ANQGSEA. This chain's CDR3 is CSVEGHLTNTEAFF. The CDR3 coding sequence is TGCAGCGTTGAGGGACATCTCACGAACACTGAAGCTTTCTTT.

This chain joins TRBV4-3 and TRBJ2-1, with 11 bases that match TRBD2. The CDR3 contains 17 residues. The V segment lost 0 bases and the J segment 3 bases; nucleotides outside the gene matches: 4. CDR1 is LGHNA, CDR2 YSLEER, per germline. The DNA for the CDR3 is TGCGCCAGCAGCCAAGATGATCTAGCGGGAGGCTACAATGAGCAGTTCTTC. Translating it yields CASSQDDLAGGYNEQFF.

The chain employs TRBV29-1 and TRBJ1-1; tentatively, D is TRBD1 (5 bases). This CDR3 comprises 11 residues. V dropped 6 bases and J dropped 3 bases, with 8 bases sitting between them. The germline gives CDR1 SQVTM, CDR2 ANQGSEA. This CDR3 is CSVDTDTEAFF. The CDR3 nucleotides read TGCAGCGTGGACACGGACACTGAAGCTTTCTTT.

This clonotype was observed a few times. This chain uses TRBV7-9 with TRBJ2-2; 9 bases agree with TRBD2. V lost 1 base and J lost 6; bases outside the gene matches: 15. The germline CDR1 and CDR2 sequences are SEHNR and FQNEAQ (reference sequence). The CDR3 totals 19 residues. The DNA for the CDR3 is TGTGCCAGCAGCTTAGAAGGGCTGGCTAGCGGGACTTTCGCCGGGGAGCTGTTTTTT. Translating gives CASSLEGLASGTFAGELFF.

This chain connects TRBV27 to TRBJ2-5; TRBD2 matches 8 bases. Germline V lookup: CDR1 MNHEY, CDR2 SMNVEV (reference sequence). This CDR3 spans 13 amino acids. Germline trimming cut 5 bases from V and 11 bases from J; bases unmatched to any gene: 10. The CDR3 DNA reads as TGTGCCAGCAGTCCGACTAGCGAGGCTGAGCAGTACTTC. It specifies CASSPTSEAEQYF.